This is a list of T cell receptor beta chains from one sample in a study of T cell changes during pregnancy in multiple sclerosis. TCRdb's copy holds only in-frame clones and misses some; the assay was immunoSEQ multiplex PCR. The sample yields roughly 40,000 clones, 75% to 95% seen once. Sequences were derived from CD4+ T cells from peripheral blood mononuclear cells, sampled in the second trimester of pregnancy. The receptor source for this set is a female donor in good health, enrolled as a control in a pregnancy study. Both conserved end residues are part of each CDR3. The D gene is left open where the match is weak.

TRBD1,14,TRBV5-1,CASSSGQGNQPQHF
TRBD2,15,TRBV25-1,CASSGSSGRGYEQYF
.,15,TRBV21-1,CASSKGQDTNEKLFF
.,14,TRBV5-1,CASSRQDGAYEQYF
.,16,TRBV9,CASSDPYSFSGNTIYF
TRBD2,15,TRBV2,CASSGLAKTKNIQYF
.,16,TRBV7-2,CASSVLAGSLNSPLHF
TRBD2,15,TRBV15,CATQTASGSYNEQFF
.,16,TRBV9,CASSAPPSGFVHEQFF
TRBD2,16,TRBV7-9,CASSPGLAGGTYEQYF